This T cell receptor (beta chain) was identified during a study of blood T cells in healthy people across ages. This clonotype turned up a few times. Germline V gene sequence: CDR1 SGHRS, CDR2 YFSETQ. The ends were cut back, 5 bases at V and 7 bases at J, with 16 bases in the middle. The CDR3 extends over 13 amino acids. PCR was performed a second time for roughly 7 to 12 cycles using a sample-barcoded 5' primer and a J-beta primer mix. TCRdb itself ran the 5' RACE reads through MiXCR, one entry per CDR3 protein. The table includes fewer than 2 million distinct CDR3 sequences, approximately 40% detected once.

The V and J genes are TRBV5-1 and TRBJ2-7; D not resolved. This TCR was sampled from a human donor in good health. The sample was blood. CDR3 nucleotides: TGCGCCAGCAGTACCCACAGAAGCAGAGAGCAGTACTTC. This gives the protein CASSTHRSREQYF.